Each of the 7 T cell receptor beta chains below was sequenced from the same sample in a study of blood T cell repertoires in COVID-19. Produced via immunoSEQ multiplex PCR; TCRdb's table is partial and in-frame only. Altogether about 310,000 clones are present, about 89% being singletons, with the ten largest covering approximately 9.4%. Sample: PBMCs or T cells enriched from blood (not recorded which). The source is a woman in her thirties or forties who had recovered from COVID-19.

This clone was picked up one time. The genes are TRBV30 and TRBJ1-3; D is ambiguous. The CDR3 contains 12 residues. Per germline, CDR1 GTSNPN and CDR2 SVGIG (reference sequence). Trimming took off 1 base at V and 3 bases at J, with 4 bases between the two ends. The CDR3 protein is CAWSASGNTIYF. The CDR3 DNA follows: TGTGCCTGGAGTGCCAGTGGAAACACCATATATTTT.

The chain couples TRBV5-4 to TRBJ2-3; 9 bases align to TRBD2. Germline loops: CDR1 SGHNT, CDR2 YYREEE (reference sequence). The CDR3 length is 17 residues. Losses at the gene ends were 0 bases for V and 4 bases for J; bases not matched to a gene: 9. CDR3 loop: CASSLGGSGGIADTQYF. The CDR3 bases are TGTGCCAGCAGCTTGGGCGGTAGCGGGGGTATCGCAGATACGCAGTATTTT.

The chain joins TRBV19 to TRBJ2-1, with D perhaps TRBD2 (6 bases). This CDR3 is built from 18 residues. Germline CDR1 reads LNHDA; CDR2 reads SQIVND (reference sequence). Trimming left V 5 bases short and J 0 bases short, with 20 bases between. The CDR3 sequence: CASSPSLGAGSSYNEQFF. As DNA, the CDR3 is TGTGCCAGTAGTCCCTCCCTAGGAGCGGGCAGCTCCTACAATGAGCAGTTCTTC.

This rearrangement joins TRBV7-2 to TRBJ2-7; a possible D gene is TRBD2 (5 bases). Germline V gives CDR1 SGHTA, CDR2 FQGNSA. V was clipped by 5 bases and J by 4 bases, with 15 bases between them. There are 14 residues in the CDR3. The CDR3 coding sequence is TGTGCCAGCAGCCTGGGGAGATCGCGATACGAGCAGTACTTC. It encodes CASSLGRSRYEQYF.

The chain joins TRBV19 to TRBJ1-2; 7 bases align to TRBD1. CDR3 length: 15 amino acids. V lost 3 bases and J lost 2; bases outside the gene matches: 6. CDR1 is LNHDA, CDR2 SQIVND, per germline (reference sequence). The CDR3 is CASSITGTENYGYTF. The CDR3 DNA reads as TGTGCCAGTAGTATTACCGGGACAGAAAACTATGGCTACACCTTC. Full variable domain (remainder filled in from reference TRBV19 and TRBJ1-2): DGGITQSPKYLFRKEGQNVTLSCEQNLNHDAMYWYRQDPGQGLRLIYYSQIVNDFQKGDIAEGYSVSREKKESFPLTVTSAQKNPTAFYLCASSITGTENYGYTFGSGTRLTVV.

The gene calls are TRBV6-5 and TRBJ1-1; weak D call: TRBD1 (5 bases). There are 15 residues in the CDR3. Per germline, CDR1 MNHEY and CDR2 SVGAGI. Trimming cost V 0 bases and J 5 bases, with 13 bases left between them. CDR3 sequence: CASSYSPGKGTEAFF. CDR3 coding DNA: TGTGCCAGCAGTTACTCGCCCGGTAAGGGGACTGAAGCTTTCTTT.

This clone was detected only a few times. V gene TRBV2 combines with J gene TRBJ2-7; 7 nucleotides align to TRBD2. Germline V gene sequence: CDR1 SNHLY, CDR2 FYNNEI. The V and J ends lost 7 bases and 6 bases, in that order; junction bases with no gene match: 15. CDR3 length: 15 residues. Here the CDR3 reads CASTFGEGGPLEQYF. CDR3 in DNA: TGTGCCAGCACCTTCGGGGAGGGAGGACCTCTCGAGCAGTACTTC.